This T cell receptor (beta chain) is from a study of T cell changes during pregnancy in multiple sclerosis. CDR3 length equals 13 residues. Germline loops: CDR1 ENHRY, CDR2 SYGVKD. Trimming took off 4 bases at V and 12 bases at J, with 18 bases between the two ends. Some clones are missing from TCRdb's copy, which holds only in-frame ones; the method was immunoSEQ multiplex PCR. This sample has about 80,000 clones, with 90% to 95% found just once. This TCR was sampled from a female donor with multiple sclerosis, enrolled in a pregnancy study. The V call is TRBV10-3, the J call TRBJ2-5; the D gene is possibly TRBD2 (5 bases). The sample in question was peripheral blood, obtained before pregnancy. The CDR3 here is CAISVSEDEVKYF. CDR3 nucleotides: TGTGCCATCAGTGTCTCGGAGGACGAAGTTAAGTACTTC.